This T cell receptor beta chain appears in the sequencing data of a study of tumor and adjacent non-tumor tissue in lung cancer. The length of the CDR3 is 15 residues. CDR1 and CDR2 (germline): DFQATT, SNEGSKA (reference sequence). Findings and caveats of the study: Significantly higher TCR diversity was found in tumor than normal lung. Tumor repertoires had a smaller top 100 clone share than normal lung.

Of note for this clonotype: Its antigen is unidentified. At one end, the junction sequence differs from germline, possibly due to a read error.

The template was RNA from unsorted bulk tissue. A modified ARM-PCR protocol with three rounds of nested PCR amplified TCRbeta. One entry per CDR3 protein results from TCRdb running MiXCR on the multiplex PCR reads. The sample includes roughly 120,000 distinct CDR3 sequences, roughly 75% of them seen just once. The origin of this receptor is an older woman with non-small cell lung cancer. The sequenced material came from lung tumor tissue. The chain couples TRBV20-1 to TRBJ2-6; D is tentatively TRBD1 or TRBD2 (6 bases each). CDR3 residues: CSANPTGAGGNVLTF. The CDR3 nucleotides are TGCAGTGCTAATCCGACGGGAGCTGGGGGCAACGTCTTGACTTTC.